Listed here are 10 T cell receptor beta chains from one sample, sequenced in a study of early T cells in non-severe SARS-CoV-2 infection. TCRdb re-derived calls from the 5' RACE reads in MiXCR, one entry per CDR3 protein. Among approximately 65,000 distinct CDR3 sequences, around 10% were seen once, and the ten largest hold nearly 3%. Material: whole blood, obtained at baseline. The receptors stem from an adult who was a healthcare worker with PCR-confirmed SARS-CoV-2 infection or an uninfected control (not recorded which).

This chain connects TRBV7-9 to TRBJ2-3; D tentatively reads TRBD1 or TRBD2 (5 bases each). Trimming removed 1 base at V and 3 bases at J, with 14 bases between. This CDR3 comprises 16 residues. CDR1 and CDR2 from the germline V gene are SEHNR and FQNEAQ (reference sequence). This CDR3 reads CASSLEKGSRTDTQYF. CDR3 bases: TGTGCCAGCAGCTTAGAAAAGGGGAGCAGGACAGATACGCAGTATTTT.

This sequence joins TRBV5-1 and TRBJ2-5; 10 positions match TRBD2. Germline CDR1 SGHRS, CDR2 YFSETQ. The CDR3 consists of 18 residues. The ends lost 0 bases at V and 6 bases at J; junction bases unmatched: 14. In DNA form, the CDR3 reads TGCGCCAGCAGCTTGGTTACTAGCGGGGCCTCTGGCAGGCAGACCCAGTACTTC. Residues: CASSLVTSGASGRQTQYF.

The chain uses TRBV5-1 and TRBJ1-6; D is ambiguous. Germline V lookup: CDR1 SGHRS, CDR2 YFSETQ. The CDR3 consists of 15 residues. Trimming removed 5 bases from V and 3 bases from J, with 12 bases in between. CDR3 coding DNA: TGCGCCAGCAGGGGGTCGAGGGACTATAATTCACCCCTCCACTTT. Its protein product is CASRGSRDYNSPLHF.

Only a few counts were recorded for this clonotype. The gene calls are TRBV29-1 and TRBJ2-1, with D uncertain. Germline V CDR1 and CDR2: SQVTM, ANQGSEA. The CDR3 length is 10 residues. The V end lost 7 bases, the J end lost 5 bases, and 6 bases lay between the germline ends. CDR3 loop: CSASNNEQFF. The CDR3 DNA reads TGCAGCGCCTCTAACAATGAGCAGTTCTTC.

This clonotype was detected ten times or more. The chain joins TRBV11-2 to TRBJ2-5, with unresolved D. Germline CDR1 is SGHAT and CDR2 is FQNNGV. V lost 1 base, J lost 5 bases, and 11 bases lay in between. There are 14 residues in the CDR3. CDR3 nucleotide sequence: TGTGCCAGCAGCTTAGTGCGAGCCACGGAGACCCAGTACTTC. It specifies CASSLVRATETQYF.

This clonotype was counted ten times or more. The chain combines TRBV3-1 with TRBJ1-5; D is perhaps TRBD1 (6 bases). V was pared by 8 bases and J by 2 bases, with 10 bases between. The germline gives CDR1 LGHDT, CDR2 YNNKEL (reference sequence). The CDR3 has 13 amino acids. The CDR3 protein is CASGGGGNQPQHF. CDR3 in DNA: TGTGCCAGCGGCGGGGGCGGCAATCAGCCCCAGCATTTT.

The V call is TRBV11-2, the J call TRBJ1-4, with D possibly being TRBD1 (6 bases). Deletions cut 7 bases from V and 0 bases from J, with 12 bases between. The CDR3 runs to 15 residues. In germline, CDR1 is SGHAT, CDR2 FQNNGV. DNA of the CDR3: TGTGCCAGCAAACAAACAGGGTCAACTAATGAAAAACTGTTTTTT. Translation: CASKQTGSTNEKLFF.

This clonotype has more than one count but fewer than ten. The chain joins TRBV6-2 or TRBV6-3 to TRBJ2-3, with 8 nucleotides matching TRBD2. The V and J ends lost 8 bases and 6 bases, in that order; junction bases with no gene match: 13. Germline lookup yields CDR1 MNHEY and CDR2 SVGEGT. This CDR3 spans 15 amino acids. CDR3 DNA sequence: TGTGCCAGCGAGCGGAGGGCTAGCGGGCTGGATACGCAGTATTTT. Protein: CASERRASGLDTQYF.

This clonotype has more than one count but fewer than ten. The chain combines TRBV5-1 with TRBJ1-1; D is uncertain. Germline V gene data show CDR1 as SGHRS and CDR2 as YFSETQ. Trimming cost V 4 bases and J 4 bases, with 17 bases left between them. This CDR3 has 15 amino acids. CDR3 DNA: TGCGCCAGCAGCCTGGGATTTGGTCTGAGCACTGAAGCTTTCTTT. Amino acid sequence: CASSLGFGLSTEAFF.

The chain carries TRBV20-1 and TRBJ2-2; D is possibly TRBD1 (6 bases). CDR1 and CDR2 from the germline V gene are DFQATT and SNEGSKA (reference sequence). With 5 bases removed from V and 5 bases from J, the gap between germline ends came to 18 bases. This CDR3 spans 15 amino acids. CDR3 coding DNA: TGCAGTGCTGTCACGGGGATACAGGGTACCGGGGAGCTGTTTTTT. This encodes CSAVTGIQGTGELFF.